A single sample gave rise to the 2 T cell receptor beta chains below, sequenced in a study of T cells in Graves' hyperthyroidism and ophthalmopathy. Researchers amplified the TCR beta CDR3 regions from RNA transcripts. A set of HTBI primers served as the primers for a first-round RT-PCR of the TCR CDR3. MiXCR was run by TCRdb on the multiplex PCR reads, yielding one entry per CDR3 protein. The sample shows hundreds of thousands of distinct CDR3 sequences, over 15% of them seen only once. Sequenced input: blood. The receptors stem from a woman between 45 and 60 years old with Graves' hyperthyroidism that later progressed to Graves' ophthalmopathy.

This clonotype has at least ten counts. The rearrangement links TRBV12-3 or TRBV12-4 to TRBJ1-2, with a tentative D call TRBD1 (6 bases). Trimming took 4 bases from V and 5 from J, leaving 14 bases between them. CDR3 length equals 14 residues. The DNA of the CDR3 is TGTGCCAGCAGTTCGACAGGCGCCTCTTATGGCTACACCTTC. It codes for CASSSTGASYGYTF.

This clonotype was detected only once. V gene TRBV19 combines with J gene TRBJ1-3, with D unresolved. CDR3 length equals 15 residues. Germline V CDR1 and CDR2: LNHDA, SQIVND (reference sequence). Trimming left V 7 bases short and J 2 bases short, with 15 bases between. The DNA for the CDR3 is TGTGCCAGTATAGGACGTCAATTCCCTGGAAACACCATATATTTT. This encodes CASIGRQFPGNTIYF.